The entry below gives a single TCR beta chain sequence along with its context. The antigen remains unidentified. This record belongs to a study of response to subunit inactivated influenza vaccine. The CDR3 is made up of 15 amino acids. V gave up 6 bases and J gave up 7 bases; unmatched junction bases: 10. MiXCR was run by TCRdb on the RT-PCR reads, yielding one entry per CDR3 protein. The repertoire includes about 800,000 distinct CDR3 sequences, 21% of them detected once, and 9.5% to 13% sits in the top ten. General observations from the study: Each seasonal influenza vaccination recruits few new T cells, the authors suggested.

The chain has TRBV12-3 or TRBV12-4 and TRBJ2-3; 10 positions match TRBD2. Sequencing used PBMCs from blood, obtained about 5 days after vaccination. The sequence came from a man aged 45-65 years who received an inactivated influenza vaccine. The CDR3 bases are TGTGCCAGCAGGCCTAGCGGGGGTCGAGTGAATACGCAGTATTTT. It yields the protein CASRPSGGRVNTQYF.